This record concerns one T cell receptor (beta chain) sequence. Its antigen is unidentified. CDR1 is SGDLS and CDR2 is YYNGEE in the germline V gene. The length of the CDR3 is 14 residues. V dropped 4 bases and J dropped 0; count of bases not matched to a gene: 3. This sample was included in a study of beta chain features in type 1 diabetes. Study-wide findings and caveats: PCR might pick shorter templates more often, in the same way for patients and controls. All four CD4+ subsets of Type 1 diabetes patients contained TCRB CDR3s that were moderately but significantly shorter.

The sequenced template was cDNA made from the entire isolated RNA. Profiled with immunoSEQ multiplex PCR; TCRdb holds only in-frame clones, not every one. The sample has fewer than 250,000 clones, over 9.5% seen once. The chain recombines TRBV9 with TRBJ2-7; 8 nucleotides align to TRBD1. The TCR comes from a woman between 18 and 30 years old in good health. Source material: naive CD4+ T cells from blood. For the CDR3, the DNA is TGTGCCAGCAGCACCGGACAGGGCTCCTACGAGCAGTACTTC. It translates to CASSTGQGSYEQYF.